What follows are 9 T cell receptor beta chains derived from one specimen sequenced in a study of human T cells and chemical hapten exposure. TCRdb fed the RACE reads into MiXCR, producing one record per CDR3 protein. Among roughly 200,000 distinct CDR3 sequences listed, 20% to 25% were seen once. Described time point: patch test 3, about 24 weeks after DPC sensitization. Treatment: therapeutic diphenylcyclopropenone sensitization with weekly scalp DPC. Sequencing used whole blood, obtained in connection with sensitization to the hapten diphenylcyclopropenone (DPC). The receptors derive from a middle-aged woman with alopecia areata. Some clones in this sample may be carry-over from other donors' samples.

This clonotype was recorded a few times. The chain is built from TRBV7-2 and TRBJ1-2; 9 positions agree with TRBD1. Germline V gene data show CDR1 as SGHTA and CDR2 as FQGNSA. With 5 bases clipped from V and 8 bases from J, the junction kept 15 bases outside the gene matches. The CDR3 extends over 16 amino acids. CDR3 sequence reads: CASSPYPQGAMKGYTF. The DNA of the CDR3 is TGTGCCAGCAGCCCCTATCCACAGGGGGCTATGAAGGGCTACACCTTC.

V is TRBV6-5 and J is TRBJ2-1; D gene uncertain. Trimming cost V 1 base and J 8 bases, with 6 bases left between them. The length of the CDR3 is 12 residues. Germline loops: CDR1 MNHEY, CDR2 SVGAGI. The CDR3 DNA sequence: TGTGCCAGCAGTTACTTTGGCGATGAGCAGTTCTTC. This gives the protein CASSYFGDEQFF.

This clonotype was seen ten or more times. The chain links TRBV7-2 to TRBJ2-7, with 7 bases lining up with TRBD1. The CDR3 contains 14 residues. V gave up 5 bases and J gave up 3 bases; unmatched junction bases: 7. CDR1 and CDR2 from the germline V gene are SGHTA and FQGNSA. The CDR3 reads CASSPRQGSYEQYF. DNA for the CDR3: TGTGCCAGCAGCCCCCGACAGGGTAGCTACGAGCAGTACTTC.

This chain connects TRBV28 to TRBJ1-5, with 9 bases that match TRBD1. Germline V gives CDR1 MDHEN, CDR2 SYDVKM. There are 16 residues in the CDR3. V shed 3 bases, J shed 3 bases, and the junction held 6 bases outside the gene matches. CDR3 coding DNA: TGTGCCAGCAGTTTCGGGGGACAGGGTGACAATCAGCCCCAGCATTTT. Its translation is CASSFGGQGDNQPQHF.

The gene calls are TRBV28 and TRBJ2-3; TRBD1 matches 9 bases. Losses at the gene ends were 6 bases for V and 6 bases for J; bases not matched to a gene: 10. This CDR3 is 15 amino acids long. The germline CDR1 and CDR2 sequences are MDHEN and SYDVKM. For the CDR3, the DNA is TGTGCCAGCAGCATATTACAGGGGGCAGGGGATACGCAGTATTTT. Residues: CASSILQGAGDTQYF. Based on the CDR3 plus reference TRBV28 and TRBJ2-3, the full variable domain is DVKVTQSSRYLVKRTGEKVFLECVQDMDHENMFWYRQDPGLGLRLIYFSYDVKMKEKGDIPEGYSVSREKKERFSLILESASTNQTSMYLCASSILQGAGDTQYFGPGTRLTVL.

The table lists this clonotype with a few counts. CDR3 loop: CASSSQAWTSGHDTDTQYF. CDR3 nucleotide sequence: TGTGCCAGCAGTTCGCAGGCCTGGACTAGCGGGCATGACACAGATACGCAGTATTTT. The chain has TRBV28 and TRBJ2-3; 11 bases match TRBD2. This CDR3 is 19 amino acids long. Germline V gene sequence: CDR1 MDHEN, CDR2 SYDVKM. The V segment lost 4 bases and the J segment 2 bases; nucleotides outside the gene matches: 14.

The rearrangement links TRBV28 to TRBJ1-4; maybe TRBD1 (5 bases). CDR3 length: 14 residues. Germline values: CDR1 MDHEN, CDR2 SYDVKM. Trimming stripped 3 bases from V and 5 bases from J, with 10 bases between. The CDR3 DNA is TGTGCCAGCAGTTTTCAGGGTTTGAATGAAAAACTGTTTTTT. Translating gives CASSFQGLNEKLFF.

The gene calls are TRBV7-9 and TRBJ2-1, with a possible D match to TRBD1 (5 bases). CDR3 size: 13 residues. Trimming stripped 0 bases from V and 9 bases from J, with 9 bases between. Per germline, CDR1 SEHNR and CDR2 FQNEAQ (reference sequence). This CDR3 is CASSLATASEQFF. DNA for the CDR3: TGTGCCAGCAGCTTAGCGACAGCCAGTGAGCAGTTCTTC.

J is TRBJ2-1 and V is TRBV3-1; TRBD2 matches at 8 bases. Germline trimming cut 4 bases from V and 2 bases from J; bases unmatched to any gene: 1. CDR3 length: 14 amino acids. CDR1 is LGHDT, CDR2 YNNKEL, per germline (reference sequence). The CDR3: CASSPLAAYNEQFF. CDR3 bases: TGTGCCAGCAGCCCACTAGCGGCCTACAATGAGCAGTTCTTC.